This is a list of T cell receptor beta chains from one sample in a study of human T cells and chemical hapten exposure. MiXCR, applied by TCRdb to the RACE reads, yields one record per CDR3 protein. Among 250,000 to 300,000 distinct CDR3 sequences listed, 7.7% were seen once. The source material was whole blood, sampled in connection with sensitization to the hapten diphenylcyclopropenone (DPC). These receptors were collected from a man aged 18 to 30 with alopecia areata. Some clones in this sample may be carry-over from other donors' samples. Each CDR3 is given with its conserved first and last residue. The D gene is left open where the match is weak. Clone size is shown for a subset of rows, as once, few, many or a class of expanded clone.

D	V	J	size	CDR3	DNA
NA	TRBV15	TRBJ1-1	few	CATSRDRGSTEAFF	TGTGCCACCAGCAGAGATCGGGGTAGCACTGAAGCTTTCTTT
NA	TRBV12-3/TRBV12-4	TRBJ1-2	few	CASSLGLGPNYGYTF	TGTGCCAGCAGTTTGGGTTTGGGACCTAACTATGGCTACACCTTC
NA	TRBV18	TRBJ1-5	many	CASSPSGDGQPQHF	TGTGCCAGCTCACCATCTGGGGATGGGCAGCCCCAGCATTTT
TRBD1	TRBV7-3	TRBJ2-2	NA	CASGDRDDVGELFF	TGTGCCAGCGGGGACAGGGACGACGTCGGGGAGCTGTTTTTT
NA	TRBV7-6	TRBJ2-1	NA	CASSLRGGINNEQFF	TGTGCCAGCAGCTTAAGAGGGGGGATCAACAATGAGCAGTTCTTC
TRBD1	TRBV6-6	TRBJ1-1	NA	CASSPRTGGRDFF	TGTGCCAGCAGTCCGCGGACAGGAGGTCGGGATTTCTTT
NA	TRBV6-2/TRBV6-3	TRBJ2-3	many	CASSLDSIFTQYF	TGTGCCAGCAGCTTGGACAGCATCTTTACGCAGTATTTT
NA	TRBV12-3/TRBV12-4	TRBJ1-2	NA	CASSQGNPYRRGNGYTF	TGTGCCAGCAGCCAGGGGAATCCCTACCGACGGGGGAATGGCTACACCTTC
NA	TRBV6-1	TRBJ1-2	many	CASSDSDNYGYTF	TGTGCCAGCAGTGACTCCGACAACTATGGCTACACCTTC
NA	TRBV4-3	TRBJ2-7	few	CASSQERGQSYEQYF	TGCGCCAGCAGCCAAGAAAGGGGCCAGTCCTACGAGCAGTACTTC
NA	TRBV11-2	TRBJ2-2	many	CASSSFPGGSTGELFF	TGTGCCAGCAGCTCCTTTCCTGGAGGGTCCACCGGGGAGCTGTTTTTT
NA	TRBV12-3/TRBV12-4	TRBJ2-2	many	CASTPEGRERTGELFF	TGTGCCAGCACTCCCGAGGGGCGGGAAAGAACCGGGGAGCTGTTTTTT
TRBD1	TRBV24-1	TRBJ1-2	many	CATSLTGGYGYTF	TGTGCCACCTCCCTCACAGGGGGCTATGGCTACACCTTC
NA	TRBV28	TRBJ1-1	few	CASKDSPTEAFF	TGTGCCAGCAAGGACAGCCCCACTGAAGCTTTCTTT
TRBD1	TRBV18	TRBJ2-4	NA	CASSPLGQGFGGNIQYF	TGTGCCAGCTCACCACTTGGACAGGGGTTTGGTGGGAACATTCAGTACTTC
NA	TRBV10-3	TRBJ2-6	NA	CAISGLGAPLSGANVLTF	TGTGCCATCAGTGGGCTGGGGGCTCCCCTCTCTGGGGCCAACGTCCTGACTTTC